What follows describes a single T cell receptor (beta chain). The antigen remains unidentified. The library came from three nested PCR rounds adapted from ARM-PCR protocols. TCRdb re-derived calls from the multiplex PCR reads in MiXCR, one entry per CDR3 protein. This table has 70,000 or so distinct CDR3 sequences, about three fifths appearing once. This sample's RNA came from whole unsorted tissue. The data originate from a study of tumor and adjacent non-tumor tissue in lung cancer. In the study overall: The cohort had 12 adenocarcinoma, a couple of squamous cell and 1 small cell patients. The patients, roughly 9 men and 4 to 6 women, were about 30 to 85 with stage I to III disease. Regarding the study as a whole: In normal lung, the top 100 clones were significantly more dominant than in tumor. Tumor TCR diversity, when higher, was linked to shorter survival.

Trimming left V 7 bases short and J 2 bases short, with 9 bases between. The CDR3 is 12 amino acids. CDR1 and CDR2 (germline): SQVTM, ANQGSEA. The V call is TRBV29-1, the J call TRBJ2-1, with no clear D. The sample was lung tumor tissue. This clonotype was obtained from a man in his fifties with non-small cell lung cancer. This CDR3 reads CSALPTYNEQFF. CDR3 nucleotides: TGCAGCGCCTTACCTACCTACAATGAGCAGTTCTTC.